A single sample is the source of the 28 T cell receptor beta chains below, sequenced in a study of cytomegalovirus exposure and HLA in healthy donors. The table came from immunoSEQ multiplex PCR; TCRdb's copy has only in-frame clones and leaves some out. The sample lists 140,000 or so clones, over 80% occurring once. Sequenced sample: PBMCs. These receptors were collected from a man between 18 and 35 years old in good health and CMV-seropositive.

This clone was recorded a few times. The CDR3 protein is CASSWGTSDSYEQYF. CDR3 DNA: TGCGCCAGCAGCTGGGGGACTAGCGACTCCTACGAGCAGTACTTC. The V call is TRBV5-1, the J call TRBJ2-7; 10 positions agree with TRBD2. Looked up from germline, CDR1 is SGHRS and CDR2 is YFSETQ. The ends lost 3 bases at V and 0 bases at J; junction bases unmatched: 3. CDR3 length equals 15 residues.

This rearrangement joins TRBV29-1 to TRBJ2-1; TRBD2 is a possible D gene (7 bases). CDR3 length: 16 residues. Trimming pared 4 bases from V and 8 bases from J, leaving 24 bases between. The V gene's germline CDR1 is SQVTM and CDR2 ANQGSEA. CDR3 DNA: TGCAGCGTTGTAAGGGGAGGGGGGGCCTTTTTGTATGAGCAGTTCTTC. This encodes CSVVRGGGAFLYEQFF.

The chain couples TRBV28 to TRBJ1-5; D is uncertain. Between the trimmed V and J ends, which lost 4 bases and 0 bases, there was a span of 13 bases. Germline V lookup: CDR1 MDHEN, CDR2 SYDVKM. The CDR3 length is 16 residues. This chain's CDR3 is CASSSRAGISNQPQHF. DNA of the CDR3: TGTGCCAGCAGTTCTAGGGCGGGTATTAGCAATCAGCCCCAGCATTTT.

V and J are TRBV6-1 and TRBJ2-1, with TRBD1 identical over 7 bases. Germline V CDR1 and CDR2: MNHNS, SASEGT. This CDR3 has 12 residues. V gave up 7 bases and J gave up 15 bases; unmatched junction bases: 12. The CDR3 is CASNATGAIWFF. As DNA, the CDR3 is TGTGCCAGCAACGCAACAGGGGCCATCTGGTTCTTC.

In this sample, this clone turned up a few times. The genes are TRBV5-1 and TRBJ1-5; D unclear. Trimming pared 1 base from V and 5 bases from J, leaving 7 bases between. CDR1 SGHRS and CDR2 YFSETQ come from the germline V gene. This CDR3 is 13 amino acids long. The CDR3 nucleotides are TGCGCCAGCAGCTTGTCAACGGATCAGCCCCAGCATTTT. Protein product: CASSLSTDQPQHF.

This clone was observed a handful of times. The chain combines TRBV4-2 with TRBJ1-2; D unresolved. CDR3 length: 14 amino acids. Germline CDR1 is LGHNA and CDR2 is YNFKEQ. The V end lost 0 bases, the J end lost 9 bases, and 14 bases lay between the germline ends. The CDR3 spells CASSQDPGEVSYTF. As DNA, the CDR3 is TGTGCCAGCAGCCAAGATCCCGGGGAAGTTAGCTACACCTTC.

The rearrangement uses TRBV28 and TRBJ2-7; TRBD1 aligns across 7 bases. This CDR3 spans 15 amino acids. Per germline, CDR1 MDHEN and CDR2 SYDVKM. V lost 5 bases, J lost 4 bases, and 11 bases stayed unmatched. Here the CDR3 reads CASSIRDSGKYEQYF. CDR3 nucleotides: TGTGCCAGCAGTATCCGGGACAGCGGAAAATACGAGCAGTACTTC.

This chain connects TRBV4-2 to TRBJ2-6, with 7 bases identical to TRBD1. V lost 4 bases to trimming and J lost 0 bases; unmatched junction nucleotides: 6. Germline values: CDR1 LGHNA, CDR2 YNFKEQ. The CDR3 totals 17 residues. CDR3 residues: CASSPGTAISGANVLTF. For the CDR3, the DNA is TGTGCCAGCAGCCCCGGGACAGCTATCTCTGGGGCCAACGTCCTGACTTTC.

The chain couples TRBV7-9 to TRBJ1-1, with 9 bases lining up with TRBD1. Germline CDR1 and CDR2: SEHNR and FQNEAQ (reference sequence). CDR3 length: 15 residues. The V segment lost 6 bases and the J segment 3 bases; nucleotides outside the gene matches: 8. For the CDR3, the DNA is TGTGCCAGCAGACCCACGGGACAGGGAGACACTGAAGCTTTCTTT. Encoded protein: CASRPTGQGDTEAFF.

This clone was seen a single time. V usage is TRBV6-5 and J usage is TRBJ2-3, with 7 nucleotides matching TRBD2. Per the germline V gene, CDR1 is MNHEY and CDR2 is SVGAGI. Unmatched junction bases numbered 5, after V lost 6 bases and J lost 11 bases. The CDR3 runs to 11 residues. CDR3 in DNA: TGTGCCAGCAGCCCCGGGACTAAGCAGTATTTT. Amino acids: CASSPGTKQYF.

V and J are TRBV7-2 and TRBJ2-1; 9 bases match TRBD1. V lost 4 bases and J lost 4; bases outside the gene matches: 2. CDR3 length equals 14 residues. Germline CDR1 and CDR2: SGHTA and FQGNSA. The CDR3 nucleotides read TGTGCCAGCAGCTGGACAGGGGTGTACAATGAGCAGTTCTTC. This translates into CASSWTGVYNEQFF.

The chain joins TRBV10-3 to TRBJ2-3, with TRBD1 matching 10 bases. The germline CDR1 and CDR2 sequences are ENHRY and SYGVKD. The CDR3 has 14 residues. Trimming removed 7 bases from V and 4 bases from J; junction bases left unmatched: 5. The CDR3 DNA reads TGTGCCATCAATGGACAGGGGGTAGCAGATACGCAGTATTTT. Protein: CAINGQGVADTQYF.

This chain links TRBV13 with TRBJ2-1; a weak D match, TRBD1 (6 bases). V was pared by 7 bases and J by 5 bases, with 12 bases between. The CDR3 is made up of 13 amino acids. CDR1 and CDR2 from the germline V gene are PRHDT and FYEKMQ (reference sequence). CDR3 DNA sequence: TGTGCCAGCACGGCGGACAGAGACAATGAGCAGTTCTTC. The encoded protein is CASTADRDNEQFF.

J is TRBJ2-2 and V is TRBV10-1; TRBD1 might be the D (6 bases). The CDR3 totals 14 residues. The germline V gene has CDR1 WNHNN and CDR2 SYGVQD (reference sequence). With 0 bases removed from V and 4 bases from J, the gap between germline ends came to 6 bases. The chain's CDR3 is CASSESGGTGELFF. The CDR3 DNA sequence: TGCGCCAGCAGTGAGTCAGGGGGCACCGGGGAGCTGTTTTTT.

This chain links TRBV7-8 with TRBJ2-7; TRBD1 aligns across 9 bases. Trimming removed 1 base from V and 3 bases from J; junction bases left unmatched: 4. The CDR3 has 15 amino acids. Germline-derived CDR1 and CDR2 are SGHVS and FQNEAQ. CDR3 in amino acids: CASSLGTGVVYEQYF. CDR3 bases: TGTGCCAGCAGCTTAGGGACAGGGGTGGTCTACGAGCAGTACTTC. The whole variable domain, remainder taken from reference TRBV7-8 and TRBJ2-7, is GAGVSQSPRYKVAKRGQDVALRCDPISGHVSLFWYQQALGQGPEFLTYFQNEAQLDKSGLPSDRFFAERPEGSVSTLKIQRTQQEDSAVYLCASSLGTGVVYEQYFGPGTRLTVT.

The chain carries TRBV27 and TRBJ1-4; 7 nucleotides line up with TRBD1. V dropped 6 bases and J dropped 4; count of bases not matched to a gene: 5. Germline loops: CDR1 MNHEY, CDR2 SMNVEV (reference sequence). The CDR3 loop spans 14 amino acids. The DNA of the CDR3 is TGTGCCAGCAGCCCCGGACAGGTTAATGAAAAACTGTTTTTT. This gives the protein CASSPGQVNEKLFF.

The CDR3 DNA reads as TGCGCCAGCAGTGTGGGACATCCTTCTGGGGCCAACGTCCTGACTTTC. Translated, it gives CASSVGHPSGANVLTF. The gene calls are TRBV5-1 and TRBJ2-6; possibly TRBD1 for D (6 bases). CDR3 length: 16 residues. V lost 5 bases and J 1 base, leaving 13 bases between the germline ends. Germline CDR1 SGHRS, CDR2 YFSETQ.

J is TRBJ2-1 and V is TRBV7-2; possibly TRBD2 for D (6 bases). Per germline, CDR1 SGHTA and CDR2 FQGNSA. V lost 2 bases and J 9 bases, leaving 14 bases between the germline ends. This CDR3 region has 14 residues. CDR3 sequence: CASSLIAASGEQFF. The CDR3 coding sequence is TGTGCCAGCAGCTTAATAGCGGCTTCGGGTGAGCAGTTCTTC.

There are a few counts of this clone. V and J are TRBV9 and TRBJ1-3; 7 nucleotides agree with TRBD1. In germline, CDR1 is SGDLS, CDR2 YYNGEE. The CDR3 length is 14 residues. V shed 3 bases, J shed 8 bases, and the junction held 8 bases outside the gene matches. This chain's CDR3 is CASSARQGWDTIYF. For the CDR3, the DNA is TGTGCCAGCAGCGCCAGACAGGGTTGGGACACCATATATTTT.

The chain employs TRBV30 and TRBJ1-1, with D uncertain. CDR1 and CDR2 from the germline V gene are GTSNPN and SVGIG (reference sequence). V was clipped by 0 bases and J by 1 base, with 6 bases between them. The CDR3 totals 13 residues. The CDR3 loop reads CAWSVQRNTEAFF. CDR3 nucleotide sequence: TGTGCCTGGAGTGTACAGAGGAACACTGAAGCTTTCTTT.

This chain uses TRBV15 with TRBJ2-5, with a possible D match to TRBD2 (6 bases). The V end lost 0 bases, the J end lost 1 base, and 12 bases lay between the germline ends. CDR3 size: 16 residues. The germline gives CDR1 LNHNV, CDR2 YYDKDF (reference sequence). As DNA, the CDR3 is TGTGCCACCAGCAGAGACCGGAGGGGAGGCCAAGAGACCCAGTACTTC. Residues: CATSRDRRGGQETQYF.

The chain joins TRBV9 to TRBJ2-5; possible D gene TRBD2, 5 bases. The germline CDR1 and CDR2 sequences are SGDLS and YYNGEE. V dropped 3 bases and J dropped 7 bases, with 13 bases sitting between them. The CDR3 runs 13 residues. CDR3 nucleotides: TGTGCCAGCAGCGGGGTGTTTGAGGGGACCCAGTACTTC. Amino acid sequence: CASSGVFEGTQYF.

This CDR3 is CASSQGDFVGREQFF. CDR3 DNA sequence: TGTGCCAGCTCACAAGGGGACTTCGTGGGGAGGGAGCAGTTCTTC. The genes are TRBV18 and TRBJ2-1; weak D call: TRBD2 (6 bases). Germline loops: CDR1 KGHSH, CDR2 LQKENI. With 4 bases removed from V and 10 bases from J, the gap between germline ends came to 20 bases. This CDR3 spans 15 amino acids.

The V call is TRBV5-4, the J call TRBJ2-1, with 13 bases matching TRBD2. This CDR3 region has 16 residues. In germline, CDR1 is SGHNT, CDR2 YYREEE (reference sequence). The junction had 8 bases not matched to a gene; V was cut back by 4 bases and J by 7 bases. The CDR3, as DNA: TGTGCCAGCAGCCCCGGGACTAGCGGGACGGGGAATGAGCAGTTCTTC. It encodes CASSPGTSGTGNEQFF.

The chain uses TRBV27 and TRBJ2-2; TRBD1 is a possible D gene (6 bases). This CDR3 contains 14 residues. Trimming took 2 bases from V and 7 from J, leaving 11 bases between them. CDR1 is MNHEY, CDR2 SMNVEV, per germline (reference sequence). Written as DNA, the CDR3 is TGTGCCAGCAGTTTAATGAGGGGGATCGGGGAGCTGTTTTTT. Translated, it gives CASSLMRGIGELFF.

This clone was detected once. The chain links TRBV10-3 to TRBJ1-1; D call uncertain. Per germline, CDR1 ENHRY and CDR2 SYGVKD. V shed 2 bases and J shed 8 bases, with 6 bases lying between them. This CDR3 has 11 residues. DNA of the CDR3: TGTGCCATCAGTGAGGCCGGGGAAGCTTTCTTT. Protein: CAISEAGEAFF.

CDR3 nucleotide sequence: TGTGCCAGCAGCTTGGCGGAGGACCAGCCCCAGCATTTT. Its protein product is CASSLAEDQPQHF. J is TRBJ1-5 and V is TRBV5-5; no firm D call. V lost 0 bases to trimming and J lost 7 bases, with 8 bases between them. CDR1 is SGHKS and CDR2 is YYEKEE in the germline V gene (reference sequence). The CDR3 contains 13 residues.

The V call is TRBV27, the J call TRBJ1-2; 7 bases map to TRBD1. V shed 6 bases and J 4 bases; nucleotides not matched to a gene: 11. This CDR3 comprises 15 residues. CDR1 is MNHEY, CDR2 SMNVEV, per germline (reference sequence). CDR3: CASSTVRQGPYGYTF. Here the CDR3 DNA reads TGTGCCAGCAGCACCGTAAGACAGGGTCCCTATGGCTACACCTTC.